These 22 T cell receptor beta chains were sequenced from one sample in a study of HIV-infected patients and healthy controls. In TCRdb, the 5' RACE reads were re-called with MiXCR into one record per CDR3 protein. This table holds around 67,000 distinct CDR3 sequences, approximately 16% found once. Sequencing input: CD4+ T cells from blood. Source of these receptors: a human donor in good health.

The CDR3 DNA reads TGCAGTGCTAGACCATCGGACAGCAATAGCAATCAGCCCCAGCATTTT. It specifies CSARPSDSNSNQPQHF. V gene TRBV20-1 combines with J gene TRBJ1-5, with D maybe TRBD1 (6 bases). This CDR3 is 16 amino acids long. The V end was cut by 2 bases, the J end by 0 bases, with 14 bases between. Germline CDR1 and CDR2: DFQATT and SNEGSKA (reference sequence).

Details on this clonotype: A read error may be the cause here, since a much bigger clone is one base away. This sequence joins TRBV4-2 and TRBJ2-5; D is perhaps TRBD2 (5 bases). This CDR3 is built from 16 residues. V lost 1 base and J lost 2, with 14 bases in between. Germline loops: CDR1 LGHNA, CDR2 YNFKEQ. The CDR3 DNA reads TGTGCCAGCAGCCAAGGAGAGGGCACCAAACAAGAGACCCAGTACTTC. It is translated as CASSQGEGTKQETQYF.

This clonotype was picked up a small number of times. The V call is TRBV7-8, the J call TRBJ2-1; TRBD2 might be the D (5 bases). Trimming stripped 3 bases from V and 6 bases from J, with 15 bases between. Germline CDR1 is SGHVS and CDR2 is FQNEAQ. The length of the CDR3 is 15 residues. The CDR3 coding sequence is TGTGCCAGCAGCTTTGGTGGGAGTGGACCCAATGAGCAGTTCTTC. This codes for CASSFGGSGPNEQFF.

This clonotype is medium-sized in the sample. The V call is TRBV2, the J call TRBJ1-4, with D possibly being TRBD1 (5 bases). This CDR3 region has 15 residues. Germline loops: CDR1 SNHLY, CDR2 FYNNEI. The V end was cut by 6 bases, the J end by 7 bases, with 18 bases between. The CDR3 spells CASRARGARSEKLFF. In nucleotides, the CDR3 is TGTGCCAGCAGGGCCCGAGGGGCCAGAAGTGAAAAACTGTTTTTT.

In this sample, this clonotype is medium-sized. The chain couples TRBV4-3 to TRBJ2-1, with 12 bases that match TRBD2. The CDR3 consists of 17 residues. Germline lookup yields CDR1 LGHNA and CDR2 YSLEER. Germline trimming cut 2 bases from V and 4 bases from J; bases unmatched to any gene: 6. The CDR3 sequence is CASSQQATSGGYNEQFF. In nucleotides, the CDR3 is TGCGCCAGCAGCCAACAGGCGACTAGCGGGGGATACAATGAGCAGTTCTTC.

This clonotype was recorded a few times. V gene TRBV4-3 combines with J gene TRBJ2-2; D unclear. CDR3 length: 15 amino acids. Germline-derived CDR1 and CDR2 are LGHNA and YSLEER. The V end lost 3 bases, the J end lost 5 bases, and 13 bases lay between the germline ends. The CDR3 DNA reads TGCGCCAGCAGCCACACCCCAGCCCGGACCGGGGAGCTGTTTTTT. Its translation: CASSHTPARTGELFF.

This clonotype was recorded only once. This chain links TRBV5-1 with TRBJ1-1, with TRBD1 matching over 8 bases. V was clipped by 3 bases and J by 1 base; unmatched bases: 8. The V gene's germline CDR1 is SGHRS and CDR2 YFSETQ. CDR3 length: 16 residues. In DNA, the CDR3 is TGCGCCAGCAGCTCCCGACAGGGGATGGGGAACACTGAAGCTTTCTTT. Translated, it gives CASSSRQGMGNTEAFF.

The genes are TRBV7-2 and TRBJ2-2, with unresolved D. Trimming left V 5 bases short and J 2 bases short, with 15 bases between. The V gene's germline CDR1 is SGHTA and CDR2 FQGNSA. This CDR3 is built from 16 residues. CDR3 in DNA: TGTGCCAGCAGCCGGATGGGAAACTTAAACACCGGGGAGCTGTTTTTT. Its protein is CASSRMGNLNTGELFF.

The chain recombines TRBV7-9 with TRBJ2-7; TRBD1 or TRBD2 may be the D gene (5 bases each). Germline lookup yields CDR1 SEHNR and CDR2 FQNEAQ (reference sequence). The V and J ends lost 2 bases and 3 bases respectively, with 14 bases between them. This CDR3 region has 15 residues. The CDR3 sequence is CASSLSRGADYEQYF. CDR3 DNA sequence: TGTGCCAGCAGCTTATCTCGAGGGGCCGACTACGAGCAGTACTTC.

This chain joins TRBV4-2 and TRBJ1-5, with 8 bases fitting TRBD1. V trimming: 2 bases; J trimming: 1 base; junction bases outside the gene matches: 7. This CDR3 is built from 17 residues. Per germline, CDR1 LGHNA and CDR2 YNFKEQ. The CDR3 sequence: CASSQSLTGGSNQPQHF. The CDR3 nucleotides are TGTGCCAGCAGCCAATCCCTTACAGGGGGGAGCAATCAGCCCCAGCATTTT.

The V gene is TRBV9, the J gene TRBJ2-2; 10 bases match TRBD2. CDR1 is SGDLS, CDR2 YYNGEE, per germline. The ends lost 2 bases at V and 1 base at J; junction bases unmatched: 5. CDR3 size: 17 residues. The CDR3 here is CASSVLSGGENTGELFF. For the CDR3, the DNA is TGTGCCAGCAGCGTTTTGAGCGGGGGGGAGAACACCGGGGAGCTGTTTTTT. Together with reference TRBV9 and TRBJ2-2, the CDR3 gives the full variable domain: DSGVTQTPKHLITATGQRVTLRCSPRSGDLSVYWYQQSLDQGLQFLIQYYNGEERAKGNILERFSAQQFPDLHSELNLSSLELGDSALYFCASSVLSGGENTGELFFGEGSRLTVL.

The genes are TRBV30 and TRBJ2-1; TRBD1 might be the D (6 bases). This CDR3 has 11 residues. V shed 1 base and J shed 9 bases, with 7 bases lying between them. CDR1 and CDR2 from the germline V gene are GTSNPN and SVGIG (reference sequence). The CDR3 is CAWSDRVEQFF. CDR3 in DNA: TGTGCCTGGAGTGACAGGGTTGAGCAGTTCTTC. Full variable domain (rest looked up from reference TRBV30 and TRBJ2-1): SQTIHQWPATLVQPVGSPLSLECTVEGTSNPNLYWYRQAAGRGLQLLFYSVGIGQISSEVPQNLSASRPQDRQFILSSKKLLLSDSGFYLCAWSDRVEQFFGPGTRLTVL.

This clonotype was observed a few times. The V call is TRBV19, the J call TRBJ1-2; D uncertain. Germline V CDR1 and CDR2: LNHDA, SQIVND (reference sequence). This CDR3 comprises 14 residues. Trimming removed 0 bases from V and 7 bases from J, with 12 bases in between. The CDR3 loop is CASSIDRTGSGYTF. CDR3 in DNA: TGTGCCAGTAGTATAGATCGAACGGGGAGTGGCTACACCTTC.

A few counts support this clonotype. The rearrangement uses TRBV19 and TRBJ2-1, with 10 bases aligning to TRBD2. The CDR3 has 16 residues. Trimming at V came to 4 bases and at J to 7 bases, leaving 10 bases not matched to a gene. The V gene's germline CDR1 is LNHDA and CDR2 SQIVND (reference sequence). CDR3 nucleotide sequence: TGTGCCAGTAGTAGACCTAGCGGGAGTGGGTGGAATGAGCAGTTCTTC. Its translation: CASSRPSGSGWNEQFF.

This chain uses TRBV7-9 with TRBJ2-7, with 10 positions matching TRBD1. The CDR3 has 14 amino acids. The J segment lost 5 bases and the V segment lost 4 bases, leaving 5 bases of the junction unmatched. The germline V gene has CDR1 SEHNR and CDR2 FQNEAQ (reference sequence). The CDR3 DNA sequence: TGTGCCAGCAGCTCAATGGACAGGGGGGACGAGCAGTACTTC. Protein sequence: CASSSMDRGDEQYF.

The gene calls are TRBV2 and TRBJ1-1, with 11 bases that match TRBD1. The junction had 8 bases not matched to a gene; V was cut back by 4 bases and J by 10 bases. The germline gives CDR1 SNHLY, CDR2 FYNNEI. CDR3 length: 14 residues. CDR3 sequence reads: CASSGDGGQGVAFF. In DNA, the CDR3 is TGTGCCAGCAGTGGAGATGGGGGACAGGGGGTAGCTTTCTTT.

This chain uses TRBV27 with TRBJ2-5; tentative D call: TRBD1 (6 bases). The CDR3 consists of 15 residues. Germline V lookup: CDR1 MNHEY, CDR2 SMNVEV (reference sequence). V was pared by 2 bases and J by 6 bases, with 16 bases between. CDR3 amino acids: CASSLRQATLKTQYF. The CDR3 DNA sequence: TGTGCCAGCAGTTTAAGACAGGCCACCCTAAAGACCCAGTACTTC.

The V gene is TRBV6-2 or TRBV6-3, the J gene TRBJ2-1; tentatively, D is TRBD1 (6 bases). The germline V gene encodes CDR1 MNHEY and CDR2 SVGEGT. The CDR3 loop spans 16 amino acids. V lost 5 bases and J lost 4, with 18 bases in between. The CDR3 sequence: CASSGRGGEGYNEQFF. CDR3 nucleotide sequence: TGTGCCAGCAGTGGCCGAGGGGGAGAGGGGTACAATGAGCAGTTCTTC.

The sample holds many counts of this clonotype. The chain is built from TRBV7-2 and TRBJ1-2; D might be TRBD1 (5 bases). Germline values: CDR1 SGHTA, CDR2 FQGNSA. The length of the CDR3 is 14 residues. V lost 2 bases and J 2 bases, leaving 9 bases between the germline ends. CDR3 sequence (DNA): TGTGCCAGCAGCTTAAACCAGGGAAACTATGGCTACACCTTC. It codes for CASSLNQGNYGYTF.

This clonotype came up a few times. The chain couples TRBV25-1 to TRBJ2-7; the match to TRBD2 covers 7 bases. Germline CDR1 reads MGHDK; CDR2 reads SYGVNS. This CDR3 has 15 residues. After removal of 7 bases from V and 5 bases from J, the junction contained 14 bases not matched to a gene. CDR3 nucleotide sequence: TGTGCCAGCAACTGCACCGGCGGGGGAAACGACGAGCAGTACTTC. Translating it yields CASNCTGGGNDEQYF.

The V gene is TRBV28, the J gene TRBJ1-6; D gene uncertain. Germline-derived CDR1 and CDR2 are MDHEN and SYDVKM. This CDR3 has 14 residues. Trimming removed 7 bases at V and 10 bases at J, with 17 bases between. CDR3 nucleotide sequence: TGTGCCAGCAAACCTAGTCGGACCGTATCACCCCTCCACTTT. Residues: CASKPSRTVSPLHF. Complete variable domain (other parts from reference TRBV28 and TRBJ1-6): DVKVTQSSRYLVKRTGEKVFLECVQDMDHENMFWYRQDPGLGLRLIYFSYDVKMKEKGDIPEGYSVSREKKERFSLILESASTNQTSMYLCASKPSRTVSPLHFGNGTRLTVT.

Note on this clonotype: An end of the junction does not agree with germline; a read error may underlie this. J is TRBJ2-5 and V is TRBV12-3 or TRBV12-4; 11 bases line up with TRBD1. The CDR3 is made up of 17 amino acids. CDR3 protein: CASSNPPGQGDQGTQYF. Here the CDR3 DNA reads TGTGCCAGCAGTAATCCTCCGGGACAGGGGGACCAAGGGACCCAGTACTTC.